The T cell receptor beta chain under discussion was sequenced for a study of beta chain features in type 1 diabetes. Study observations and caveats: cDNA sequencing could over-represent cells with high TCR expression.

Of the isolated RNA, all was reverse transcribed, and so the sequenced material was expressed TCRB transcripts. Here immunoSEQ multiplex PCR was the method, and the copy in TCRdb shows in-frame clones only, minus some. The table has roughly 610,000 clones, roughly a sixth seen once. As to this clone: Antigen: not known.

V lost 4 bases, J lost 2 bases, and 9 bases stayed unmatched. CDR3 length equals 16 residues. Germline CDR1 is SGHNT and CDR2 is YYREEE (reference sequence). This TCR was sampled from a man in his late teens or twenties in good health. V and J are TRBV5-4 and TRBJ1-3, with 7 bases that match TRBD1. The sample taken for sequencing was naive CD4+ T cells from blood. The CDR3 nucleotides read TGTGCCAGCAGCAACGATCTAGACAGGGCTGGAAACACCATATATTTT. This gives the protein CASSNDLDRAGNTIYF.